The 10 T cell receptor beta chains presented below share a single source sample, sequenced in a study of T-cell reconstitution after alpha-beta-depleted transplantation in children. Unique molecular identifiers were used in preparing the TCRbeta library. TCRdb re-called the PCR reads through MiXCR, storing one row per CDR3 protein. The data hold 550,000 to 600,000 distinct CDR3 sequences, with around 23% observed a single time. The sequencing used PBMCs, mostly from graft donor cells, collected 360 days after TCRalphabeta/CD19-depleted stem cell transplant. The receptors shown here come from a boy in the first two years of life who had a stem cell transplant for acute myeloid leukemia, so the T cells may come from the graft donor.

The rearrangement uses TRBV12-1 and TRBJ2-1; the D call in the table, TRBD1, was not verified against the DNA. TRBV12-1 is flagged as a pseudogene. This CDR3 is built from 14 residues. The CDR3 loop reads CASGPGQGSREQFF. CDR3 nucleotide sequence: TGTGCCAGCGGCCCTGGGCAGGGCAGCCGTGAACAGTTCTTC.

The gene calls are TRBV2 and TRBJ2-7; TRBD2 might be the D (6 bases). The CDR3 consists of 15 residues. Germline V gene sequence: CDR1 SNHLY, CDR2 FYNNEI. Trimming took 3 bases from V and 2 from J, leaving 14 bases between them. In DNA, the CDR3 is TGTGCCAGCAGTGAGTTTAGCGGAGGCACCTACGAGCAGTACGTC. The encoded protein is CASSEFSGGTYEQYV.

In its sample, this clonotype was seen a few times. The chain links TRBV20-1 to TRBJ2-7, with D unclear. CDR1 and CDR2 from the germline V gene are DFQATT and SNEGSKA (reference sequence). This CDR3 is built from 12 residues. V lost 3 bases to trimming and J lost 4 bases, with 10 bases between them. CDR3 amino acids: CSARQREYEQYV. CDR3 nucleotides: TGCAGTGCTAGGCAAAGAGAGTACGAGCAGTACGTC.

A few counts support this clonotype. The chain couples TRBV20-1 to TRBJ1-6; the D is unclear. The CDR3 has 14 amino acids. V was clipped by 2 bases and J by 2 bases, with 7 bases between them. Germline CDR1 is DFQATT and CDR2 is SNEGSKA (reference sequence). CDR3 nucleotides: TGCAGTGCTAGATTGGGTCCCTATAATTCACCCCTCCACTTT. This sequence encodes CSARLGPYNSPLHF.

The chain links TRBV12-3 or TRBV12-4 to TRBJ1-4, with TRBD1 as a possible D gene (6 bases). Trimming took 3 bases from V and 3 from J, leaving 14 bases between them. The CDR3 is 16 residues long. This CDR3 is CASSFVAGVANEKLFF. Here the CDR3 DNA reads TGTGCCAGCAGTTTTGTTGCAGGGGTGGCTAATGAAAAACTGTTTTTT.

The CDR3 coding sequence is TGTGCCAGCAGCGTTATGGGGCTGACTTTCTCTGGAAACACCATATATTTT. This sequence encodes CASSVMGLTFSGNTIYF. The chain has TRBV7-2 and TRBJ1-3; weak D call: TRBD1 (5 bases). Germline-derived CDR1 and CDR2 are SGHTA and FQGNSA. V was trimmed by 5 bases and J by 0 bases, leaving 17 bases between them. The CDR3 runs 17 residues.

The rearrangement joins TRBV15 to TRBJ2-7, with D possibly TRBD2 on 6 matching bases. The length of the CDR3 is 16 residues. Germline lookup yields CDR1 LNHNV and CDR2 YYDKDF (reference sequence). V was clipped by 3 bases and J by 6 bases, with 21 bases between them. CDR3 bases: TGTGCCACCAGCAGGGAAAGACTAGAATTCGGGTCCGAGCAGTACGTC. It codes for CATSRERLEFGSEQYV.

This clonotype has ten or more counts. This chain joins TRBV4-3 and TRBJ2-3; 12 bases map to TRBD1. The germline V gene has CDR1 LGHNA and CDR2 YSLEER. The V and J ends lost 3 bases and 2 bases, in that order; junction bases with no gene match: 6. CDR3 length: 17 residues. In nucleotides, the CDR3 is TGCGCCAGCAGCCACGGGACAGGGGGCGGCTACACAGATACGCAGTATTTT. Protein product: CASSHGTGGGYTDTQYF.

The chain recombines TRBV15 with TRBJ2-1, with 10 bases lining up with TRBD2. This CDR3 spans 16 amino acids. With 0 bases clipped from V and 10 bases from J, the junction kept 9 bases outside the gene matches. Germline values: CDR1 LNHNV, CDR2 YYDKDF (reference sequence). CDR3 nucleotides: TGTGCCACCAGCAGAGACAAGAGCGGGGGGGCCGGGGAGCAGTTCTTC. This encodes CATSRDKSGGAGEQFF.

This clonotype was counted a single time. The chain couples TRBV7-2 to TRBJ1-1, with 8 bases identical to TRBD1. V trimming: 4 bases; J trimming: 5 bases; junction bases outside the gene matches: 6. This CDR3 spans 14 amino acids. Germline CDR1 reads SGHTA; CDR2 reads FQGNSA. Here the CDR3 DNA reads TGTGCCAGCAGCTCACAGGGGGGTACAACTGAAGCTTTCTTT. This sequence encodes CASSSQGGTTEAFF.